The 20 T cell receptor beta chains below all came from one sample that was sequenced in a study of PD-1 blockade in classical Hodgkin lymphoma. Indicated time point: newly diagnosed, previously untreated cHL patient sample. Negative selection with magnets was how CD8+ T cells were isolated from the thawed PBMCs. The protocol was immunoSEQ multiplex PCR, while the TCRdb copy is restricted to in-frame clones and leaves out a portion. The table shows roughly 5,400 clones, with less than 90% occurring only once. The sequenced material came from CD8+ T cells from blood. The receptors here all came from a human donor with classical Hodgkin lymphoma.

The V gene is TRBV10-3, the J gene TRBJ2-3; TRBD2 matches at 8 bases. The CDR3 extends over 16 amino acids. The germline gives CDR1 ENHRY, CDR2 SYGVKD. J lost 1 base, V lost 7 bases, and 10 bases had no gene match. For the CDR3, the DNA is TGTGCCATCACTCCGGAAAGCGGGAGAGGCACAGATACGCAGTATTTT. This encodes CAITPESGRGTDTQYF.

The rearrangement uses TRBV7-6 and TRBJ1-1; D may be TRBD1 (6 bases). V shed 5 bases and J shed 1 base, with 11 bases lying between them. The CDR3 totals 14 residues. Germline V CDR1 and CDR2: SGHVS, FNYEAQ. CDR3 sequence (DNA): TGTGCCAGCAGCAAACAGGGCCAGAACACTGAAGCTTTCTTT. This sequence encodes CASSKQGQNTEAFF.

The chain employs TRBV25-1 and TRBJ2-1; 13 bases fit TRBD2. V gave up 8 bases and J gave up 9 bases; unmatched junction bases: 16. This CDR3 contains 17 residues. From germline, CDR1 is MGHDK and CDR2 SYGVNS. DNA of the CDR3: TGTGCCAGCGCCGGACTAGCGGGAGAGGGGGGTGGGAGTGAGCAGTTCTTC. Translating gives CASAGLAGEGGGSEQFF.

V is TRBV6-5 and J is TRBJ1-1; no definite D call. The CDR3 has 14 amino acids. Trimming pared 9 bases from V and 0 bases from J, leaving 14 bases between. Germline CDR1 is MNHEY and CDR2 is SVGAGI. In DNA form, the CDR3 reads TGTGCCAGTTGGAGTTCTTACATGAACACTGAAGCTTTCTTT. Translating it yields CASWSSYMNTEAFF.

This chain connects TRBV5-1 to TRBJ2-5; D uncertain. V was clipped by 0 bases and J by 1 base, with 7 bases between them. CDR1 and CDR2 (germline): SGHRS, YFSETQ. This CDR3 spans 14 amino acids. The chain's CDR3 is CASSLVWSQETQYF. DNA of the CDR3: TGCGCCAGCAGCTTGGTGTGGAGCCAAGAGACCCAGTACTTC. The entire variable domain, with the rest obtained from reference TRBV5-1 and TRBJ2-5, is as follows: KAGVTQTPRYLIKTRGQQVTLSCSPISGHRSVSWYQQTPGQGLQFLFEYFSETQRNKGNFPGRFSGRQFSNSRSEMNVSTLELGDSALYLCASSLVWSQETQYFGPGTRLLVL.

J is TRBJ2-7 and V is TRBV28, with 11 bases matching TRBD2. Germline CDR1 is MDHEN and CDR2 is SYDVKM. This CDR3 region has 19 residues. Germline trimming cut 4 bases from V and 2 bases from J; bases unmatched to any gene: 16. CDR3 sequence: CASSSSGTSGRIAPYEQYF. In DNA form, the CDR3 reads TGTGCCAGCAGTTCATCCGGGACTAGCGGCCGGATCGCCCCCTACGAGCAGTACTTC.

This sequence joins TRBV6-1 and TRBJ2-7; 8 bases agree with TRBD1. Losses at the gene ends were 2 bases for V and 1 base for J; bases not matched to a gene: 4. Germline CDR1 and CDR2: MNHNS and SASEGT. This CDR3 region has 15 residues. CDR3 in DNA: TGTGCCAGCAGTGAAAGGACAGGGTGGTCCTACGAGCAGTACTTC. Its protein product is CASSERTGWSYEQYF.

The sample holds a few counts of this clone. The rearrangement joins TRBV5-8 to TRBJ2-1; perhaps TRBD2 as D (6 bases). The length of the CDR3 is 15 residues. Trimming shortened V by 1 base and J by 7 bases, and 15 bases separated the two germline ends. The germline V gene has CDR1 SGHTS and CDR2 YDEGEE. CDR3 sequence: CASSLHSGGRNEQFF. The CDR3 DNA sequence: TGTGCCAGCAGCTTGCATAGCGGAGGGCGAAATGAGCAGTTCTTC.

The V call is TRBV5-6, the J call TRBJ2-1; 7 positions match TRBD1. CDR1 and CDR2 (germline): SGHDT, YYEEEE. V trimming: 9 bases; J trimming: 6 bases; junction bases outside the gene matches: 9. The CDR3 runs 13 residues. The CDR3: CATTEQGINEQFF. The DNA of the CDR3 is TGTGCCACCACCGAACAGGGGATCAATGAGCAGTTCTTC.

The V and J genes are TRBV7-9 and TRBJ1-2; TRBD1 matches at 10 bases. CDR3 size: 15 residues. CDR1 is SEHNR and CDR2 is FQNEAQ in the germline V gene (reference sequence). The V segment lost 5 bases and the J segment 4 bases; nucleotides outside the gene matches: 7. The CDR3 DNA follows: TGTGCCAGCAGCGCTCCAAGACAGGGGGCCTATGGCTACACCTTC. It yields the protein CASSAPRQGAYGYTF.

CDR3 region: CASSEGSGGGDEQFF. CDR3 DNA sequence: TGTGCCAGCAGTGAAGGCAGCGGAGGGGGGGATGAGCAGTTCTTC. The V gene is TRBV6-4, the J gene TRBJ2-1, with D perhaps matching TRBD2 (7 bases). Germline V gene sequence: CDR1 MRHNA, CDR2 SNTAGT. V was cut by 3 bases and J by 8 bases, with 17 bases left in between. CDR3 size: 15 residues.

The rearrangement links TRBV23-1 to TRBJ1-2, with no clear D. TRBV23-1 belongs to the ORF category, with a function that is uncertain. The germline V and J ends were trimmed by 4 bases and 2 bases, with 11 bases remaining between them. The CDR3 covers 14 residues. The CDR3: CASSPSTINYGYTF. CDR3 in DNA: TGCGCCAGCAGTCCGTCGACCATCAACTATGGCTACACCTTC.

CDR3 sequence (DNA): TGCGCCAGCAGCCCACAGGAGAACTATGGCTACACCTTC. It is translated as CASSPQENYGYTF. The chain links TRBV4-1 to TRBJ1-2, with D tentatively TRBD1 (5 bases). Deletions cut 4 bases from V and 2 bases from J, with 8 bases between. The CDR3 is 13 amino acids. Germline lookup yields CDR1 MGHRA and CDR2 YSYEKL.

J is TRBJ2-1 and V is TRBV25-1; 12 positions agree with TRBD1. The junction had 11 bases not matched to a gene; V was cut back by 8 bases and J by 0 bases. The germline V gene encodes CDR1 MGHDK and CDR2 SYGVNS. The CDR3 has 18 amino acids. CDR3 coding DNA: TGTGCCAGCGAGGGACAGGGGGCGCAGGGGTCCTCCTACAATGAGCAGTTCTTC. This codes for CASEGQGAQGSSYNEQFF.

The CDR3: CASSVWGQGTDTQYF. In nucleotides, the CDR3 is TGTGCCAGCAGCGTCTGGGGGCAGGGGACAGATACGCAGTATTTT. This chain joins TRBV2 and TRBJ2-3, with D possibly TRBD1 on 6 matching bases. The CDR3 totals 15 residues. V was clipped by 6 bases and J by 3 bases, with 16 bases between them. In germline, CDR1 is SNHLY, CDR2 FYNNEI.

CDR3 in amino acids: CASSQDRGGADTQYF. CDR3 DNA: TGCGCCAGCAGCCAAGATCGGGGGGGGGCAGATACGCAGTATTTT. The V call is TRBV4-1, the J call TRBJ2-3; 8 bases agree with TRBD2. Germline-derived CDR1 and CDR2 are MGHRA and YSYEKL. This CDR3 is built from 15 residues. Trimming cost V 0 bases and J 4 bases; bases outside gene matches: 3.

The chain is built from TRBV25-1 and TRBJ2-3; 7 bases map to TRBD2. Germline CDR1 reads MGHDK; CDR2 reads SYGVNS. The CDR3 loop spans 17 amino acids. Losses at the gene ends were 8 bases for V and 5 bases for J; bases not matched to a gene: 19. This CDR3 reads CASQNPGGSSTLDTQYF. The CDR3 DNA reads TGTGCCAGCCAAAATCCGGGAGGCTCTTCCACATTAGATACGCAGTATTTT.

This clone was seen just once. V and J are TRBV6-5 and TRBJ1-1; 9 nucleotides match TRBD1. There are 14 residues in the CDR3. The germline V gene has CDR1 MNHEY and CDR2 SVGAGI. After removal of 5 bases from V and 11 bases from J, the junction contained 12 bases not matched to a gene. The CDR3 sequence is CASSQTGGNGVAFF. As DNA, the CDR3 is TGTGCCAGCAGTCAGACAGGGGGGAATGGGGTTGCTTTCTTT.

The gene calls are TRBV28 and TRBJ2-7; no clear D gene. The germline V gene has CDR1 MDHEN and CDR2 SYDVKM. The CDR3 length is 12 residues. V was cut by 2 bases and J by 3 bases, with 5 bases left in between. The CDR3 sequence: CASSLRHYEQYF. DNA for the CDR3: TGTGCCAGCAGTTTAAGGCACTACGAGCAGTACTTC.

This clone was found once. The chain couples TRBV9 to TRBJ2-1; 10 bases map to TRBD2. The V and J ends lost 1 base and 4 bases, in that order; junction bases with no gene match: 2. The CDR3 contains 15 residues. Germline CDR1 SGDLS, CDR2 YYNGEE. CDR3 DNA: TGTGCCAGCAGCGTAACAGCGGGAGGGTACAATGAGCAGTTCTTC. Translating gives CASSVTAGGYNEQFF.